These T cell receptor beta chains were read from a single sample in a study of blood T cell repertoires in COVID-19. Clones were sequenced by immunoSEQ multiplex PCR, and TCRdb holds only the in-frame ones, with some missing. The top ten clones hold 1.6% of a sample with about 170,000 clones, about nine tenths of them seen once. The sequenced sample consisted of peripheral blood. The receptor set was obtained from a woman aged 45 to 65 with acute or convalescent COVID-19. The CDR3 runs from the conserved cysteine through the conserved F or W. A D gene is named only where the DNA matches it firmly. Only some rows state a clone size, as once, few, many or a class for expanded clones.

d_gene	v_gene	j_gene	abundance	CDR3aa	CDR3nt
.	TRBV11-2	TRBJ1-1	once	CASSLGGGAVTEAFF	TGTGCCAGCAGCTTAGGGGGGGGCGCGGTTACTGAAGCTTTCTTT
.	TRBV5-1	TRBJ2-1	.	CASSEEVKRDEQFF	TGCGCCAGCAGCGAAGAGGTAAAGAGAGATGAGCAGTTCTTC
.	TRBV11-2	TRBJ2-2	once	CASSSGTGELFF	TGTGCCAGCAGCTCAGGGACCGGGGAGCTGTTTTTT
.	TRBV5-1	TRBJ2-7	.	CASSLAVDSRDYEQYF	TGCGCCAGCAGCTTGGCCGTGGATAGCCGGGACTACGAGCAGTACTTC
.	TRBV4-2	TRBJ1-4	.	CASSQSTWSNEKLFF	TGTGCCAGCAGCCAGAGTACGTGGAGTAATGAAAAACTGTTTTTT
.	TRBV7-9	TRBJ2-2	once	CASSYGGIGTGELFF	TGTGCCAGCAGCTACGGAGGGATCGGGACCGGGGAGCTGTTTTTT
.	TRBV10-3	TRBJ1-5	once	CAIGPQDGQGNNQPQHF	TGTGCCATCGGGCCTCAGGACGGGCAGGGAAACAATCAGCCCCAGCATTTT
.	TRBV19	TRBJ1-5	.	CAIQSNQGGNQPQHF	TGTGCCATCCAGTCCAATCAGGGTGGCAATCAGCCCCAGCATTTT
.	TRBV12-3/TRBV12-4	TRBJ1-2	.	CASSPRVSGYTF	TGTGCCAGCAGTCCCCGGGTCTCTGGCTACACCTTC
.	TRBV10-2	TRBJ2-1	.	CASSYAGTYNEQFF	TGCGCCAGCAGTTACGCGGGCACCTACAATGAGCAGTTCTTC
TRBD1	TRBV24-1	TRBJ2-7	.	CATSDSRQGAGDEQYF	TGTGCCACCAGTGATTCGCGACAGGGGGCAGGGGACGAGCAGTACTTC
TRBD2	TRBV19	TRBJ2-2	.	CASTGLAGGGGELFF	TGTGCCAGTACCGGACTAGCGGGAGGGGGCGGGGAGCTGTTTTTT
.	TRBV7-9	TRBJ2-7	.	CASSLDFIPTEQYF	TGTGCCAGCAGCTTAGACTTCATCCCTACCGAGCAGTACTTC
TRBD1	TRBV2	TRBJ2-7	.	CASSETTGFSYEQYF	TGTGCCAGCAGTGAAACGACAGGGTTCAGTTACGAGCAGTACTTC
.	TRBV7-3	TRBJ1-2	.	CASSLGPSYGYTF	TGTGCCAGCAGCTTAGGTCCCAGTTATGGCTACACCTTC
TRBD1	TRBV4-1	TRBJ2-1	.	CASSTDRGSYNEQFF	TGCGCCAGCAGCACCGACAGGGGGTCATACAATGAGCAGTTCTTC
.	TRBV18	TRBJ1-2	.	CASSPLDNTNYGYTF	TGTGCCAGCTCACCACTTGACAACACTAACTATGGCTACACCTTC